Following are 23 T cell receptor beta chains from one sample sequenced in a study of T cell responses to AZD1222 COVID-19 vaccine. Assay: immunoSEQ multiplex PCR; the TCRdb copy retains only in-frame clones and omits some. The data contain more than 95,000 clones, approximately 89% of them singletons. The source was peripheral blood, collected 28 days after the second dose of the MenACWY control vaccine. These receptors were obtained from an adult who received the MenACWY meningococcal vaccine as a control.

The chain uses TRBV4-3 and TRBJ1-6; weak D call: TRBD1 (5 bases). V was shortened by 2 bases and J by 8 bases, with 16 bases between the two germline ends. The germline V gene has CDR1 LGHNA and CDR2 YSLEER. CDR3 length: 16 residues. CDR3 residues: CASSQTYWGDHSPLHF. CDR3 bases: TGCGCCAGCAGCCAAACTTATTGGGGGGATCATTCACCCCTCCACTTT.

This clone was seen only once. This chain joins TRBV2 and TRBJ1-6; no firm D call. V lost 6 bases and J lost 0, with 6 bases in between. This CDR3 contains 14 residues. Per the germline V gene, CDR1 is SNHLY and CDR2 is FYNNEI. In DNA form, the CDR3 reads TGTGCCAGCAGCGAGAGCTCCTATAATTCACCCCTCCACTTT. Amino acids: CASSESSYNSPLHF.

V and J are TRBV27 and TRBJ2-5; tentative D call: TRBD1 (6 bases). Trimming stripped 8 bases from V and 5 bases from J, with 15 bases between. The V gene's germline CDR1 is MNHEY and CDR2 SMNVEV (reference sequence). The CDR3 covers 13 residues. The CDR3: CASHKERGETQYF. The CDR3 bases are TGTGCCAGCCACAAAGAGAGGGGGGAGACCCAGTACTTC.

This rearrangement joins TRBV6-6 to TRBJ2-3, with 9 bases fitting TRBD1. CDR3 length: 15 amino acids. With 6 bases clipped from V and 9 bases from J, the junction kept 13 bases outside the gene matches. The germline CDR1 and CDR2 sequences are MNHNY and SVGAGI (reference sequence). Here the CDR3 DNA reads TGTGCCAGCAGGCCTCCGGGACAGGGATCTAGAACGCAGTATTTT. Protein: CASRPPGQGSRTQYF.

The gene calls are TRBV2 and TRBJ1-3; no reliable D call. Per the germline V gene, CDR1 is SNHLY and CDR2 is FYNNEI. The CDR3 extends over 15 amino acids. V was shortened by 8 bases and J by 4 bases, with 18 bases between the two germline ends. The CDR3 bases are TGTGCCAGCCTATCTCAGATCCGTACGGGAAACACCATATATTTT. Amino acids: CASLSQIRTGNTIYF.

This clone came up once. The V gene is TRBV28, the J gene TRBJ2-1, with 8 nucleotides matching TRBD2. The CDR3 length is 21 residues. The V gene end was trimmed by 4 bases and the J gene end by 0 bases; junction bases not matched to a gene: 20. The germline gives CDR1 MDHEN, CDR2 SYDVKM. For the CDR3, the DNA is TGTGCCAGCAGTTCCCCAAGTGAAGAGCGGGGGCGCCTAACCTCCTACAATGAGCAGTTCTTC. It yields the protein CASSSPSEERGRLTSYNEQFF. Full variable domain (outside the CDR3, taken from reference TRBV28 and TRBJ2-1): DVKVTQSSRYLVKRTGEKVFLECVQDMDHENMFWYRQDPGLGLRLIYFSYDVKMKEKGDIPEGYSVSREKKERFSLILESASTNQTSMYLCASSSPSEERGRLTSYNEQFFGPGTRLTVL.

The rearrangement uses TRBV7-3 and TRBJ1-5; D is uncertain. In germline, CDR1 is SGHTA, CDR2 FQGTGA. V was pared by 10 bases and J by 5 bases, with 24 bases between. The CDR3 length is 16 residues. CDR3 amino acids: CATLNFSNPPYQPQHF. The CDR3, as DNA: TGTGCCACCCTTAATTTCAGTAATCCCCCATATCAGCCCCAGCATTTT.

This chain joins TRBV28 and TRBJ2-7, with 7 bases fitting TRBD2. V gave up 2 bases and J gave up 3 bases; unmatched junction bases: 7. The CDR3 has 15 amino acids. From germline, CDR1 is MDHEN and CDR2 SYDVKM. The CDR3 spells CASSLRSGADYEQYF. The CDR3 nucleotides read TGTGCCAGCAGTTTACGCAGCGGGGCCGACTACGAGCAGTACTTC.

The CDR3 reads CASSPGQENTEAFF. CDR3 DNA sequence: TGTGCCAGCAGCCCAGGACAAGAGAACACTGAAGCTTTCTTT. The chain couples TRBV7-9 to TRBJ1-1; D possibly corresponds to TRBD1 (5 bases). The V and J ends lost 5 bases and 1 base respectively, with 11 bases between them. Germline lookup yields CDR1 SEHNR and CDR2 FQNEAQ (reference sequence). This CDR3 spans 14 amino acids.

V and J are TRBV7-2 and TRBJ2-3, with 9 bases lining up with TRBD1. Trimming at V came to 7 bases and at J to 2 bases, leaving 4 bases not matched to a gene. This CDR3 has 14 amino acids. Looked up from germline, CDR1 is SGHTA and CDR2 is FQGNSA. The CDR3 coding sequence is TGTGCCAGCACCAGGACAGGGGACACAGATACGCAGTATTTT. This translates into CASTRTGDTDTQYF.

CDR3 amino acids: CASRRAVNTGELFF. As DNA, the CDR3 is TGTGCCAGCCGTCGGGCAGTGAACACCGGGGAGCTGTTTTTT. The chain combines TRBV6-5 with TRBJ2-2, with D uncertain. V shed 8 bases and J shed 1 base, with 11 bases lying between them. This CDR3 has 14 residues. Looked up from germline, CDR1 is MNHEY and CDR2 is SVGAGI.

The chain couples TRBV20-1 to TRBJ2-7, with 9 bases lining up with TRBD1. The trim removed 3 bases at V and 5 bases at J, leaving 11 bases unmatched. CDR3 length: 15 residues. CDR1 is DFQATT and CDR2 is SNEGSKA in the germline V gene (reference sequence). In DNA form, the CDR3 reads TGCAGTGCTAGTCCCATCGGGACAGGGCTAAACGAGCAGTACTTC. Encoded protein: CSASPIGTGLNEQYF.

V is TRBV27 and J is TRBJ2-7; unclear D gene. Germline values: CDR1 MNHEY, CDR2 SMNVEV (reference sequence). V dropped 4 bases and J dropped 2 bases, with 12 bases sitting between them. This CDR3 has 14 residues. CDR3 in DNA: TGTGCCAGCAGTTCGACTCGTCGCCCCTACGAGCAGTACTTC. This encodes CASSSTRRPYEQYF.

V usage is TRBV19 and J usage is TRBJ2-3; D is possibly TRBD2 (5 bases). CDR3 length: 14 amino acids. Germline-derived CDR1 and CDR2 are LNHDA and SQIVND (reference sequence). Trimming left V 3 bases short and J 2 bases short, with 9 bases between. The CDR3 region is CASSMRVPTDTQYF. The CDR3 coding sequence is TGTGCCAGTAGTATGAGGGTCCCCACAGATACGCAGTATTTT.

The chain is built from TRBV30 and TRBJ2-7, with 9 bases matching TRBD1. With 4 bases clipped from V and 6 bases from J, the junction kept 10 bases outside the gene matches. There are 14 residues in the CDR3. Germline CDR1 and CDR2: GTSNPN and SVGIG (reference sequence). The CDR3 reads CAWNWGQGRLEQYF. For the CDR3, the DNA is TGTGCCTGGAATTGGGGACAGGGTCGGCTCGAGCAGTACTTC.

This rearrangement joins TRBV6-2 or TRBV6-3 to TRBJ2-7; D is unresolved. The CDR3 runs to 18 residues. The V and J ends lost 0 bases and 4 bases respectively, with 22 bases between them. Germline values: CDR1 MNHEY, CDR2 SVGEGT. The CDR3 DNA reads as TGTGCCAGCAGTTACTCGAACCCGGACCCTACGGCTGCATACGAGCAGTACTTC. This gives the protein CASSYSNPDPTAAYEQYF.

The J gene is TRBJ2-7, the V gene TRBV19; D possibly matches TRBD1 or TRBD2 (5 bases each). Trimming pared 4 bases from V and 2 bases from J, leaving 9 bases between. This CDR3 has 13 amino acids. The germline CDR1 and CDR2 sequences are LNHDA and SQIVND (reference sequence). CDR3 region: CASSSRGAYEQYF. The CDR3 bases are TGTGCCAGTAGTAGCCGAGGGGCCTACGAGCAGTACTTC.

Worth noting for this clone: An end of the junction does not agree with germline; a read error may underlie this. The V and J genes are TRBV7-7 and TRBJ2-2; weak D call: TRBD1 (5 bases). Germline V gene data show CDR1 as SSHAT and CDR2 as FNYEAQ (reference sequence). The CDR3 is 13 amino acids. The CDR3 bases are TGTGCTAGCACCCCCTCAGGGACCGGGGAGCTGTTTTTT. Residues: CASTPSGTGELFF.

V and J are TRBV24-1 and TRBJ2-1, with unresolved D. Looked up from germline, CDR1 is KGHDR and CDR2 is SFDVKD. The CDR3 runs to 12 residues. V lost 3 bases, J lost 4 bases, and 3 bases lay in between. The CDR3: CATSDRYNEQFF. The CDR3 coding sequence is TGTGCCACCAGTGATAGGTACAATGAGCAGTTCTTC.

This clone was counted once. The CDR3 sequence is CASSDIDRGRTNEKLFF. CDR3 coding DNA: TGCGCCAGCAGTGACATAGACAGGGGGCGGACTAATGAAAAACTGTTTTTT. This sequence joins TRBV10-2 and TRBJ1-4, with 10 nucleotides matching TRBD1. This CDR3 is 17 amino acids long. V was clipped by 3 bases and J by 2 bases; unmatched bases: 6. The germline gives CDR1 WSHSY, CDR2 SAAADI.

The CDR3 DNA reads TGTGCCAGCAGTTGGGACTTTGAGGGGAACTATGGCTACACCTTC. Protein product: CASSWDFEGNYGYTF. The chain combines TRBV28 with TRBJ1-2; D is possibly TRBD1 (5 bases). Trimming removed 4 bases at V and 2 bases at J, with 14 bases between. CDR3 length: 15 amino acids. In germline, CDR1 is MDHEN, CDR2 SYDVKM.

The V gene is TRBV28, the J gene TRBJ2-1; D may correspond to TRBD1 or TRBD2 (5 bases each). Trimming shortened V by 5 bases and J by 2 bases, and 16 bases separated the two germline ends. The V gene's germline CDR1 is MDHEN and CDR2 SYDVKM. This CDR3 contains 16 residues. The CDR3 loop is CASSTNRRPTYNEQFF. In DNA, the CDR3 is TGTGCCAGCAGTACGAACAGGAGGCCAACCTACAATGAGCAGTTCTTC.

The chain couples TRBV6-5 to TRBJ1-3, with 9 bases that match TRBD1. V gave up 6 bases and J gave up 7 bases; unmatched junction bases: 4. Looked up from germline, CDR1 is MNHEY and CDR2 is SVGAGI. This CDR3 has 13 amino acids. CDR3 in DNA: TGTGCCAGCAGCTGGGACAGGGCCAACACCATATATTTT. Translated, it gives CASSWDRANTIYF.